This record concerns one T cell receptor beta chain sequence. Per germline, CDR1 SGHRS and CDR2 YFSETQ. Trimming took 4 bases from V and 4 from J, leaving 16 bases between them. The CDR3 is 15 residues long. The data originate from a study of technical replicates of blood from several donors. Clones were read by immunoSEQ multiplex PCR, and TCRdb kept only the in-frame ones, dropping some. The sample holds under 15,000 clones, approximately 90% seen once. The sequence was collected from a human donor in good health. The source material was PBMCs. The V gene is TRBV5-1, the J gene TRBJ2-3, with D perhaps matching TRBD1 (5 bases). The CDR3 sequence is CASSPGWNSADTQYF. For the CDR3, the DNA is TGCGCCAGCAGCCCAGGGTGGAACAGCGCAGATACGCAGTATTTT.